The present T cell receptor beta chain was sequenced within a study of T cells in Graves' hyperthyroidism and ophthalmopathy. Study-wide results and caveats: Blood shared most expanded thyroid clonotypes above 0.001. A model of 13 V-J pairs discriminated ophthalmopathy from stable hyperthyroidism.

V was clipped by 7 bases and J by 2 bases, with 9 bases between them. This CDR3 contains 13 residues. The germline V gene has CDR1 SNHLY and CDR2 FYNNEI. This clonotype was seen a few times. Its antigen remains unidentified. Reasons for excluding patients were uncontrolled infection, other autoimmune disease, pregnancy or lactation. Blood was drawn at first hyperthyroidism diagnosis, before any ophthalmopathy symptoms. RNA transcripts provided the source from which TCR beta CDR3 regions were amplified. The HTBI primer set drove a first-round RT-PCR of the TCR CDR3. In TCRdb, the multiplex PCR reads were re-called with MiXCR into one record per CDR3 protein. The table shows approximately 720,000 distinct CDR3 sequences, with roughly a sixth occurring only once.

The sample comprised blood. The chain recombines TRBV2 with TRBJ1-5; maybe TRBD1 (5 bases). The sequence derives from a woman aged 50 to 65 with Graves' hyperthyroidism that later progressed to Graves' ophthalmopathy. The CDR3 region has the DNA TGTGCCAGCAAGCGGGACGGCAATCAGCCCCAGCATTTT. Its protein product is CASKRDGNQPQHF.